These 28 T cell receptor beta chains share one sample of origin, sequenced in a study of CD8 T cells in ankylosing spondylitis. TCRdb re-derived calls from the 5' RACE reads in MiXCR, one entry per CDR3 protein. The sample comprises more than 30,000 distinct CDR3 sequences, around an eighth of which are singletons, and less than 40% rests with the top ten. The material sequenced was synovial fluid, either unsorted or a sorted T cell fraction (not recorded which). The origin of the receptors is a male donor with ankylosing spondylitis.

The sample holds many counts of this clonotype. One end of the junction does not line up with germline, which may come from a read error. The V and J genes are TRBV4-1 and TRBJ2-7; the D is unclear. Germline CDR1 MGHRA, CDR2 YSYEKL. The length of the CDR3 is 13 residues. CDR3 DNA: TGCGCCAGCAGCCAAGATCCCGGGCACGCGGTCTTCTTC. Translating gives CASSQDPGHAVFF.

The rearrangement uses TRBV10-1 and TRBJ2-7, with TRBD1 as a possible D gene (5 bases). CDR1 is WNHNN and CDR2 is SYGVQD in the germline V gene (reference sequence). The CDR3 contains 12 residues. Trimming stripped 4 bases from V and 1 base from J, with 5 bases between. CDR3 nucleotide sequence: TGCGCCAGCAGTGGGACATCCTACGAGCAGTACTTC. Protein product: CASSGTSYEQYF.

This clonotype was detected many times. This chain uses TRBV19 with TRBJ2-7; possible D gene TRBD2, 5 bases. The length of the CDR3 is 13 residues. Germline CDR1 is LNHDA and CDR2 is SQIVND (reference sequence). Deletions cut 5 bases from V and 2 bases from J, with 10 bases between. CDR3 DNA sequence: TGTGCCAGTAGTCTCAGCGGTCCCTACGAGCAGTACTTC. This gives the protein CASSLSGPYEQYF.

The table lists this clonotype with a few counts. The genes are TRBV4-3 and TRBJ1-5, with 9 nucleotides matching TRBD1. Trimming at V came to 0 bases and at J to 9 bases, leaving 6 bases not matched to a gene. The CDR3 totals 15 residues. Looked up from germline, CDR1 is LGHNA and CDR2 is YSLEER. The DNA for the CDR3 is TGCGCCAGCAGCCAAGAACAGGGGGCCCTGTGGCCCCAGCATTTT. Translation gives CASSQEQGALWPQHF.

V is TRBV20-1 and J is TRBJ2-2; 10 positions agree with TRBD1. Germline CDR1 DFQATT, CDR2 SNEGSKA (reference sequence). This CDR3 is built from 16 residues. V lost 6 bases to trimming and J lost 5 bases; unmatched junction nucleotides: 12. The CDR3 bases are TGCAGTGCCCACTTGGCCGGGACAGGGGAAACCGGGGAGCTGTTTTTT. Its translation: CSAHLAGTGETGELFF.

V gene TRBV7-4 combines with J gene TRBJ1-1; no reliable D call. V shed 5 bases and J shed 3 bases, with 10 bases lying between them. The CDR3 consists of 13 residues. The germline CDR1 and CDR2 sequences are SGHVT and SQSDAQ. DNA of the CDR3: TGTGCCAGCAGCCCACGGGGAGACACTGAAGCTTTCTTT. It codes for CASSPRGDTEAFF.

This clonotype was recorded many times. J is TRBJ1-1 and V is TRBV5-1; 10 bases agree with TRBD1. In germline, CDR1 is SGHRS, CDR2 YFSETQ. This CDR3 has 14 amino acids. With V trimmed by 3 bases and J by 4 bases, 3 bases remained unmatched. The CDR3: CASSSGQGVTEAFF. The CDR3 DNA follows: TGCGCCAGCAGCTCCGGACAGGGGGTCACTGAAGCTTTCTTT. Complete variable domain (other parts from reference TRBV5-1 and TRBJ1-1): KAGVTQTPRYLIKTRGQQVTLSCSPISGHRSVSWYQQTPGQGLQFLFEYFSETQRNKGNFPGRFSGRQFSNSRSEMNVSTLELGDSALYLCASSSGQGVTEAFFGQGTRLTVV.

This clonotype was counted between two and nine times. This chain joins TRBV28 and TRBJ2-5, with D unresolved. The CDR3 is 16 residues long. V shed 1 base and J shed 1 base, with 13 bases lying between them. Germline-derived CDR1 and CDR2 are MDHEN and SYDVKM. The CDR3 loop is CASSLYAELLQETQYF. CDR3 in DNA: TGTGCCAGCAGTTTATATGCGGAGCTTCTCCAAGAGACCCAGTACTTC.

This clonotype has a handful of counts. The V call is TRBV6-2 or TRBV6-3, the J call TRBJ1-1; possible D gene TRBD1, 6 bases. The V end was cut by 4 bases, the J end by 1 base, with 10 bases between. Germline assignment: CDR1 MNHEY and CDR2 SVGEGT. There are 14 residues in the CDR3. CDR3 nucleotide sequence: TGTGCCAGCAGTTTCTTCAGGGGGAACACTGAAGCTTTCTTT. Translation gives CASSFFRGNTEAFF.

This clonotype was counted only a few times. V and J are TRBV24-1 and TRBJ2-3; D not certain. V was trimmed by 5 bases and J by 6 bases, leaving 5 bases between them. CDR1 and CDR2 from the germline V gene are KGHDR and SFDVKD. The CDR3 totals 11 residues. The CDR3 bases are TGTGCCACCAGTGCTAGGGATACGCAGTATTTT. Encoded protein: CATSARDTQYF.

The rearrangement links TRBV7-9 to TRBJ1-2, with 7 bases fitting TRBD1. The CDR3 totals 13 residues. Germline V gives CDR1 SEHNR, CDR2 FQNEAQ (reference sequence). V trimming: 6 bases; J trimming: 6 bases; junction bases outside the gene matches: 7. DNA of the CDR3: TGTGCCAGCAGTCAGACAGGGTTCGATGGCTACACCTTC. It translates to CASSQTGFDGYTF.

The chain has TRBV15 and TRBJ2-7, with D unresolved. The length of the CDR3 is 12 residues. Germline V gene data show CDR1 as LNHNV and CDR2 as YYDKDF (reference sequence). Trimming pared 5 bases from V and 6 bases from J, leaving 11 bases between. CDR3 nucleotides: TGTGCCACCAGCTGGTCTTTGGGCGAGCAGTACTTC. Its translation is CATSWSLGEQYF.

V and J are TRBV4-2 and TRBJ1-1; D is ambiguous. The V gene's germline CDR1 is LGHNA and CDR2 YNFKEQ. V shed 2 bases and J shed 1 base, with 2 bases lying between them. The CDR3 consists of 12 residues. CDR3 DNA sequence: TGTGCCAGCAGCCAACAGAACACTGAAGCTTTCTTT. This gives the protein CASSQQNTEAFF.

This clonotype has ten or more counts. The chain couples TRBV7-2 to TRBJ1-1; no clear D gene. V lost 6 bases, J lost 7 bases, and 9 bases lay in between. Germline V lookup: CDR1 SGHTA, CDR2 FQGNSA. The CDR3 length is 11 residues. Written as DNA, the CDR3 is TGTGCCAGCAGACTTTACTTTGAAGCTTTCTTT. It yields the protein CASRLYFEAFF.

This clonotype was found a few times. The V and J genes are TRBV2 and TRBJ1-5; the D is unclear. The CDR3 spans 15 residues. CDR1 is SNHLY, CDR2 FYNNEI, per germline. Trimming shortened V by 7 bases and J by 0 bases, and 13 bases separated the two germline ends. CDR3 sequence reads: CASKASPASNQPQHF. DNA for the CDR3: TGTGCCAGCAAGGCTTCACCAGCTAGCAATCAGCCCCAGCATTTT.

The V gene is TRBV28, the J gene TRBJ1-4, with D possibly matching TRBD1 (5 bases). V was clipped by 7 bases and J by 1 base, with 13 bases between them. Germline V lookup: CDR1 MDHEN, CDR2 SYDVKM. The CDR3 covers 15 residues. The CDR3 bases are TGTGCCAGCATCTTCTTGGGGGGAACTAATGAAAAACTGTTTTTT. It specifies CASIFLGGTNEKLFF.

This chain uses TRBV7-9 with TRBJ2-1; D remains ambiguous. This CDR3 region has 17 residues. Trimming stripped 4 bases from V and 5 bases from J, with 21 bases between. Germline V gene sequence: CDR1 SEHNR, CDR2 FQNEAQ (reference sequence). The CDR3: CASSYPEKTRLDNEQFF. Written as DNA, the CDR3 is TGTGCCAGCAGCTACCCTGAAAAGACCCGACTGGACAATGAGCAGTTCTTC.

This clonotype was counted a single time. The rearrangement links TRBV29-1 to TRBJ2-1; 7 bases align to TRBD2. The CDR3 extends over 11 amino acids. Looked up from germline, CDR1 is SQVTM and CDR2 is ANQGSEA. This CDR3 reads CGGDDNNEQFF. The DNA for the CDR3 is TGCGGGGGGGACGATAACAATGAGCAGTTCTTC.

This clonotype was seen at least ten times. J is TRBJ2-3 and V is TRBV10-3; TRBD2 agrees at 13 bases. The CDR3 sequence is 15 residues long. In germline, CDR1 is ENHRY, CDR2 SYGVKD. V shed 6 bases, J shed 6 bases, and the junction held 6 bases outside the gene matches. The CDR3 coding sequence is TGTGCCATCAGAACTGGGACTAGCGGGGCGGATACGCAGTATTTT. Translating gives CAIRTGTSGADTQYF.

The J gene is TRBJ2-6, the V gene TRBV6-1, with unresolved D. This CDR3 is 13 amino acids long. V gave up 6 bases and J gave up 6 bases, with 9 bases separating them. The germline V gene encodes CDR1 MNHNS and CDR2 SASEGT. The CDR3 DNA sequence: TGTGCCAGCAGCTCGCCCGAGGCCAACGTCCTGACTTTC. The encoded protein is CASSSPEANVLTF.

This clonotype occurred a few times. V and J are TRBV10-3 and TRBJ2-1; TRBD2 aligns across 7 bases. This CDR3 is built from 16 residues. CDR1 and CDR2 from the germline V gene are ENHRY and SYGVKD. Trimming at V came to 0 bases and at J to 3 bases, leaving 5 bases not matched to a gene. The CDR3 reads CAISESMAGDYNEQFF. Written as DNA, the CDR3 is TGTGCCATCAGTGAGTCGATGGCGGGAGACTACAATGAGCAGTTCTTC.

The genes are TRBV20-1 and TRBJ1-1; 10 positions match TRBD1. Per germline, CDR1 DFQATT and CDR2 SNEGSKA (reference sequence). This CDR3 contains 14 residues. CDR3 sequence: CSYKGQGEVTEAFF. CDR3 nucleotide sequence: TGCAGCTACAAAGGACAGGGGGAGGTCACTGAAGCTTTCTTT.

This clonotype was seen a few times. The CDR3 DNA sequence: TGCGCCAGCAGGGCAGGGTCAGGACAGCCCCAGCATTTT. Protein sequence: CASRAGSGQPQHF. The rearrangement links TRBV5-1 to TRBJ1-5, with a weak D call TRBD1 (5 bases). Germline V gene data show CDR1 as SGHRS and CDR2 as YFSETQ. Trimming removed 5 bases at V and 7 bases at J, with 13 bases between. The CDR3 consists of 13 residues. The full variable domain, its missing parts supplied by reference TRBV5-1 and TRBJ1-5, is KAGVTQTPRYLIKTRGQQVTLSCSPISGHRSVSWYQQTPGQGLQFLFEYFSETQRNKGNFPGRFSGRQFSNSRSEMNVSTLELGDSALYLCASRAGSGQPQHFGDGTRLSIL.

The sample holds many counts of this clonotype. V is TRBV20-1 and J is TRBJ1-1; TRBD1 matches 8 bases. This CDR3 has 12 amino acids. Germline V CDR1 and CDR2: DFQATT, SNEGSKA (reference sequence). J lost 4 bases, V lost 6 bases, and 4 bases had no gene match. The CDR3 coding sequence is TGCAGTGCACGGACAGGGATCACTGAAGCTTTCTTT. Amino acids: CSARTGITEAFF.

J is TRBJ2-2 and V is TRBV12-3 or TRBV12-4, with D maybe TRBD1 (5 bases). Trimming took 2 bases from V and 1 from J, leaving 8 bases between them. The CDR3 loop spans 15 amino acids. This chain's CDR3 is CASSLRQGNTGELFF. CDR3 nucleotide sequence: TGTGCCAGCAGTTTACGGCAGGGGAACACCGGGGAGCTGTTTTTT.

This clonotype appeared many times. The rearrangement uses TRBV15 and TRBJ1-1; no clear D gene. Trimming shortened V by 1 base and J by 3 bases, and 15 bases separated the two germline ends. The V gene's germline CDR1 is LNHNV and CDR2 YYDKDF (reference sequence). The CDR3 totals 16 residues. The CDR3 reads CATSRGKAGSDTEAFF. CDR3 DNA: TGTGCCACCAGCAGAGGAAAGGCGGGGTCGGACACTGAAGCTTTCTTT. Supplemented by reference TRBV15 and TRBJ1-1, the full variable domain reads DAMVIQNPRYQVTQFGKPVTLSCSQTLNHNVMYWYQQKSSQAPKLLFHYYDKDFNNEADTPDNFQSRRPNTSFCFLDIRSPGLGDTAMYLCATSRGKAGSDTEAFFGQGTRLTVV.

This sequence joins TRBV6-1 and TRBJ2-1, with 7 bases fitting TRBD2. Trimming took 4 bases from V and 6 from J; bases not matched to a gene: 3. The CDR3 sequence is 13 residues long. CDR1 MNHNS and CDR2 SASEGT come from the germline V gene. The CDR3 reads CASSGGGVNEQFF. In DNA form, the CDR3 reads TGTGCCAGCAGTGGTGGGGGGGTCAATGAGCAGTTCTTC.

This clonotype was counted many times. The V call is TRBV6-2 or TRBV6-3, the J call TRBJ2-6, with a tentative D call TRBD2 (6 bases). Germline CDR1 reads MNHEY; CDR2 reads SVGEGT. CDR3 length equals 15 residues. Trimming shortened V by 8 bases and J by 0 bases, and 11 bases separated the two germline ends. The CDR3 DNA sequence: TGTGCCAGCGCCCTTAGCGGCTCTGGGGCCAACGTCCTGACTTTC. Translating it yields CASALSGSGANVLTF.